This TCR beta chain stems from a study of CXCR3-negative and CXCR3-positive naive CD8 T cells. Study conclusions and caveats: Both naive subsets had comparably high diversity; memory CD8+ cells much lower. Relative to CXCR3-negative naive cells, CXCR3-positive naive cells had more hydrophobic TRB CDR3s.

For this clonotype: Its antigen remains unidentified.

Per the germline V gene, CDR1 is SGHAT and CDR2 is FQNNGV. The CDR3 has 16 residues. Sorts that each held 250,000 to 300,000 cells were run in triplicate for every CD8+ T cell subset. UMI-labeled 5' RACE yielded the TRB cDNA libraries. TCRdb reprocessed the 5' RACE reads, with one entry per CDR3 protein and no DNA. The sample spans 75,000 to 95,000 distinct CDR3 sequences; the ten largest clones claim approximately 0.99%. The sequence was collected from a human donor in good health. Some clones in this sample may be carry-over from other donors' samples. The gene calls are TRBV11-2 and TRBJ2-7; there is no DNA to check the TCRdb D call of TRBD1. Sequencing was done on a sample of naive CXCR3- CD8+ T cells from blood. Subset defined: CD45RO-CCR7+CD27+CD95- naive CD8+ T cells lacking CXCR3 (TNR3-). The CDR3 spells CASSLEVGQGAYEQYF. The full variable domain, completed using reference TRBV11-2 and TRBJ2-7, is EAGVAQSPRYKIIEKRQSVAFWCNPISGHATLYWYQQILGQGPKLLIQFQNNGVVDDSQLPKDRFSAERLKGVDSTLKIQPAKLEDSAVYLCASSLEVGQGAYEQYFGPGTRLTVT.